A single TCR beta chain is shown here with its context. No antigen is known for it. Researchers used genomic DNA as the template to profile TCR beta VDJ and CDR3. Each CDR3 protein is one row after TCRdb ran MiXCR on the reads. The table shows roughly 80,000 distinct CDR3 sequences, with around 70% occurring only once. The CDR3 is 15 amino acids. The ends lost 3 bases at V and 6 bases at J; junction bases unmatched: 9. Germline V gene sequence: CDR1 LNHDA, CDR2 SQIVND (reference sequence). The data derive from a study of CD8+CD57+ T cells in acquired aplastic anemia. Study-wide context: CD4+ and CD8+ cells, once sorted, gave DNA averaging about 3 ug.

Study outcomes and limitations: Overlapping CD8+ CDR3 repertoires of patients and controls contained approximately 28 shared sequences.

Patients chosen for sequencing had shown CD8+CD57+ cell expansion by flow cytometry. The TCR was taken from a human donor with aplastic anemia. The specimen was sorted CD4+, CD8+, or CD8+CD57+ T cells (not recorded which) from PBMCs. V is TRBV19 and J is TRBJ2-5; 8 nucleotides align to TRBD2. In DNA form, the CDR3 reads TGTGCCAGTAGTATTAGCACTAGCGGCATGAAGACCCAGTACTTC. Translated: CASSISTSGMKTQYF.